This T cell receptor (beta chain) appears in the sequencing data of a study of cytomegalovirus exposure and HLA in healthy donors. The length of the CDR3 is 14 residues. CDR1 SGHDT and CDR2 YYEEEE come from the germline V gene. The PCR made use of 60 Vbeta and 13 Jbeta primers. This table comes from immunoSEQ multiplex PCR, and its TCRdb copy is limited to in-frame clones, with some not included. The sample lists about 31,000 clones, roughly 64% occurring once. This clone turned up a few times. The rearrangement links TRBV5-6 to TRBJ2-5; tentatively, D is TRBD1 (6 bases). Near its end, the DNA agrees better with TRBJ2-7, so the J call may be wrong. This clonotype originated in a man aged 40-49 years in good health and CMV-seropositive. Sequencing was performed on PBMCs. The DNA for the CDR3 is TGTGCCAGCAGCTCAGGGGTGCCGGGTTACGAGCAGTACTTC. Amino acid sequence: CASSSGVPGYEQYF.